This TCR beta chain derives from a study of cytomegalovirus exposure and HLA in healthy donors. Trimming shortened V by 0 bases and J by 0 bases, and 12 bases separated the two germline ends. CDR3 length: 16 residues. From germline, CDR1 is GTSNPN and CDR2 SVGIG (reference sequence). In the PCR, 60 Vbeta and 13 Jbeta primers were used. TCRdb's copy holds only in-frame clones and misses some; the assay was immunoSEQ multiplex PCR. The repertoire holds approximately 180,000 clones, with about four fifths as singletons. The chain combines TRBV30 with TRBJ1-3, with no clear D. The sequence was obtained from a woman between 50 and 59 years old in good health and CMV-seronegative. Sequencing was performed on PBMCs. The CDR3 region has the DNA TGTGCCTGGAGTGTACCCGGGTACGGCTCTGGAAACACCATATATTTT. Its protein product is CAWSVPGYGSGNTIYF.